This T cell receptor beta chain is from a study of response to subunit inactivated influenza vaccine. To note about this clonotype: Antigen: not known.

CDR3 length: 13 amino acids. Points from the study as a whole: The authors suggested that few new T cells are recruited per seasonal influenza vaccination.

TCRdb called the RT-PCR reads again in MiXCR, with one record for every CDR3 protein. This sample has around 250,000 distinct CDR3 sequences; 12% occur once, and the top ten carry 7.8%. Sequenced material: non-naive T cells sorted from PBMCs, taken around two weeks before vaccination. The chain employs TRBV12-2 and TRBJ1-4. TRBV12-2 is shown as a pseudogene. This clonotype originated in a man aged 50 or older who received an inactivated influenza vaccine. The CDR3 DNA follows: TGTGCAAGTCGCCTTCCCTCGCGACAAGATCTGTTTTTT. Encoded protein: CASRLPSRQDLFF.